The clone carrying this T cell receptor (beta chain) is a singleton in its sample. The sample originates from a study of radiotherapy plus CTLA-4 blockade in lung cancer. The assay was immunoSEQ multiplex PCR, and TCRdb's table has in-frame clones only and misses some. The repertoire includes around 70,000 clones, approximately 83% of them detected once, and roughly 4% sits in the top ten. The source of this sequence is a human donor with non-small cell lung cancer who had a partial response to radiotherapy plus ipilimumab. The sample consisted of peripheral blood, taken from a patient treated with radiotherapy plus ipilimumab.

The CDR3 DNA is TGTGCCAGCGAGAGTCAGAGCAGGACCTACGAGCAGTACTTC. The encoded protein is CASESQSRTYEQYF. The rearrangement joins TRBV2 to TRBJ2-7; D gene uncertain. CDR1 and CDR2 from the germline V gene are SNHLY and FYNNEI. V shed 8 bases and J shed 2 bases, with 16 bases lying between them. CDR3 length: 14 amino acids.